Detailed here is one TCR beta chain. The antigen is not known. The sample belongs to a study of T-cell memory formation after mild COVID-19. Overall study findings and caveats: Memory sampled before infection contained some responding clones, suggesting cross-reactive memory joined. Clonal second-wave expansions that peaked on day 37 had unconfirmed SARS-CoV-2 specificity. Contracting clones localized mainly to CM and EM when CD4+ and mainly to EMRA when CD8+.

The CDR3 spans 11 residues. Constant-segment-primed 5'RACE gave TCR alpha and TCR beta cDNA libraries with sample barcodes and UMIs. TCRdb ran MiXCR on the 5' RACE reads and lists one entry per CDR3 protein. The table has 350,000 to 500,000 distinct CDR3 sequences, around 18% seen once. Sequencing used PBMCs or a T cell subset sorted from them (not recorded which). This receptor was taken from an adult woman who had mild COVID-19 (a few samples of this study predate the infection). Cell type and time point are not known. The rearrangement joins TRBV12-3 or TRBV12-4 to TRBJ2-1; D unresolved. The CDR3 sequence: CSCRLYNEQFF. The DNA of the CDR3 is TGTTCTTGCCGATTATACAATGAGCAGTTCTTC.